Included here is one TCR beta chain sequence, with context. The specificity of this receptor is unknown. Base quality data are lacking; no much larger clone is found one base away. In the paper's terms, the time point label means: baseline pretreatment blood. The sample's treatment or condition label, decoded: 15 Gy SBRT to primary tumor, nephrectomy 4 weeks later. To follow tumor-enriched clonotypes, peripheral blood was collected serially from radiation-treated patients at baseline and again at 2 weeks and 4 weeks after SBRT. Renal cell carcinoma with clear cell pathology was present in all patients. The QIAamp DNA Blood Mini Kit (Qiagen) was used to prepare genomic DNA for TCR sequencing. The analyses included just those samples that passed every quality control check. This record comes from a study of radiation and T cells in renal cell carcinoma (dated by TCRdb to the early 2020s). Turning to the overall study: The samples were drawn from a clinical trial, where primary renal cell carcinomas were treated with 15 Gy of stereotactic body radiation therapy and then removed by nephrectomy 4 weeks afterward. A total of fewer than 55 samples underwent TCR beta sequencing, made up of roughly 26 tumors and approximately 27 peripheral blood samples. Across all 50 or so samples, under 4,500,000 unique CDR3 nucleotide sequences, encoding 2,658,974 unique CDR3 amino acid sequences, were identified. Study-wide conclusions, independent of this receptor: Changes in the blood repertoire were not tracked past 4 weeks after treatment. An increase in top tumor clonotypes in blood was observed from baseline to 2 weeks post-radiation, followed by contraction by 4 weeks, which was taken to suggest transient expansion of tumor-resident clones. With a single-armed trial design, the study had no way to address how radiation dose or scheduling affects the TCR repertoire. Because no pretreatment tumor biopsies were available, whether clonotypes were present in the tumor at baseline could not be determined.

The CDR3 starts with the cysteine, ends with the phenylalanine, and has 15 residues. The kept DNA is CDR3 alone, 45 bases in frame from the first base. According to the germline V gene, CDR1 reads SGDLS and CDR2 reads YYNGEE. The junction shows trimming of 2 bases on V and 5 bases on J, and the gene matches do not reach 7 bases of it. The immunoSEQ kit was used, according to the manufacturer's recommendations, to generate TCR beta libraries from genomic DNA. Library preparation used a first multiplex PCR with proprietary primers, then a second PCR adding unique barcodes, with bead cleanups after each round. A positive control reaction and a negative control reaction, both provided in the kit, were run with every batch of samples. The final libraries underwent checking on an Agilent 4200 TapeStation D1000 ScreenTape, volumetric pooling, and quantification by qPCR. Sequencing was performed on an Illumina NextSeq500 with a MidOutput 150-cycle cartridge, and 156 Read1 and 15 Index1 cycles were run with kit custom primers. The pooled library was loaded at approximately 1 pM with a roughly 20% PhiX control spike-in. The published analysis was carried out like this. Vendor-processed data were analyzed in R, with a clonotype defined as all T cells sharing the same CDR3 nucleotide sequence. In the clone abundance analyses, frequencies were normalized to the 10,000 most abundant clones in each sample. Before analysis, public T cell clones were removed, and these numbered fewer than six per sample on average. Tumor-enriched and baseline blood-enriched clonotypes were defined by at least a 32-fold difference in abundance between compartments. Clonotypes expanded or contracted between blood time points were identified with a beta-binomial differential abundance model. Tumor-blood repertoire similarity was measured with the Baroni-Urbani and Buser coefficient, and groups were compared using two-tailed Wilcoxon tests in R. TCRdb provides this immuneACCESS table in a form limited to in-frame rearrangements. Some clones are lacking; in checked studies, under half of them reflect an unresolved V gene, and why the rest are absent is not known. The D gene and trimming were derived from the DNA, and the V and J assignments and clone size from that table. The sample yields 130,000 to 150,000 clones; about 85% were counted once. Together, the top ten hold 4.1% of the sample.

The starting material was blood, obtained from a patient whose treatment included radiotherapy and nephrectomy. Here the chain combines TRBV9 and TRBJ2-5, and 9 junction bases match TRBD2. This clonotype was sampled from a woman in her 70s with renal cell carcinoma. The nucleotides read TGTGCCAGCAGCGTGGCGGGGGGGCCGGGTGAGACCCAGTACTTC. Its product reads: CASSVAGGPGETQYF.